The sample holds many counts of the clone carrying this T cell receptor (beta chain). The record originates from a study of neurological immune-mediated disorders. 5'RACE generated cDNA with 10-nucleotide random UMIs. TCRdb analysed the 5' RACE reads with MiXCR anew, one entry per CDR3 protein. The table records 30,000 to 40,000 distinct CDR3 sequences, 3.5% to 4% of them present only once. CDR1 and CDR2 from the germline V gene are DFQATT and SNEGSKA (reference sequence). V lost 5 bases to trimming and J lost 5 bases; unmatched junction nucleotides: 17. The CDR3 spans 17 residues. V usage is TRBV20-1 and J usage is TRBJ2-5; 10 positions agree with TRBD1. The sequence was collected from a man between 25 and 39 years old with multiple sclerosis. The sample consisted of PBMCs. Written as DNA, the CDR3 is TGCAGTGCTGTCGTCCGGGACAGGGGCTACTCCGCCGAGACCCAGTACTTC. The encoded protein is CSAVVRDRGYSAETQYF.